This T cell receptor (beta chain) came from a study of T cells in Graves' hyperthyroidism and ophthalmopathy (dated by TCRdb to between 2019 and 2020). Regarding the research as a whole: Peripheral blood was collected at initial diagnosis, before any treatment. TCR V-J signatures able to tell the groups apart were searched for in a discovery cohort of 100 patients, of whom more than 40 had Graves' ophthalmopathy and more than 55 had stable Graves' hyperthyroidism. Prospective prediction of ophthalmopathy was tested in an independent validation cohort of some 19 hyperthyroidism patients and 15 to 17 patients who later progressed to ophthalmopathy. The roughly 91 discovery patients were randomly split 7:3 into training and test sets. In roughly six Graves' hyperthyroidism patients, the study also compared T-cell repertoires from thyroid tissue with T-cell repertoires from blood. After sampling, hyperthyroidism patients received methimazole starting at 30 mg daily, and ophthalmopathy patients received high-dose intravenous methylprednisolone. TCR Vbeta CDR3 sequencing of 120 to 150 peripheral blood samples (under 45 ophthalmopathy, about 75 hyperthyroidism and roughly 17 progressor patients) is reported in the paper.

The CDR3, from cysteine to phenylalanine, totals 15 residues. CDR3 DNA is the only sequence kept; it has 45 bases, read in frame from the first base. V was cut back by 6 bases and J by 7 bases, leaving a gap of 18 bases between them. CDR1 MNHEY and CDR2 SMNVEV were looked up in the germline V gene (reference sequence). On the study overall, not on this receptor specifically: Blood samples also contained most of the expanded thyroid clonotypes (frequency above 0.001), which suggests that blood repertoires may reflect thyroid immune responses. Sample size was not statistically predetermined, and blinding of investigators to group allocation was not performed. In validation, the model predicted progression to ophthalmopathy with 65% to 71% sensitivity and over 72% specificity, a median of about 6.7 months before onset. Ophthalmopathy was separated from stable hyperthyroidism by a 13 V-J signature model, with 87.88% sensitivity and roughly 81% specificity obtained in cross-validation and 80%/75% obtained in testing.

Amplification of TCR beta CDR3 regions was carried out from RNA transcripts. The first round of RT-PCR for the TCR CDR3 was performed with the HTBI primer set and the Qiagen OneStep RT-PCR kit. A second multiplex PCR round built the libraries, followed by size selection and purification. Sequencing of the libraries was done on an Illumina HiSeq2000 using paired-end 100 bp reads. As for how the authors treated the data: SOAPnuke was used to process the raw data, throwing out any read that contained adapters or uncalled bases, had a mean Phred below 15, or lacked an exact constant-primer or identifier match. COPE v1.2.5 was used to merge high-quality paired reads, and clonotypes were defined as unique nucleotide sequences. MiTCR v1.1 was used to align the clonotypes against IMGT TRBV, TRBD and TRBJ reference segments. The analysis was restricted to V-J combinations with a frequency above 0.0001, which together covered over 99% of the repertoires. A TCS score was defined as the ratio between F50 (clonal expansion) and ExV (chaos), using BLOSUM62-based TCRdist between CDR3 peptides within each V-J. Welch's t-statistics and random forest reduced 514 V-J features to roughly 13, which were used in a naive Bayes classifier (R e1071). TCRdb handled the public reads itself, with Q25 trimming in fastp and clone calling in MiXCR, and kept productive beta chains. Merged by CDR3 protein, the rows form single entries marked with the most common genes and DNA. The V and J calls were not made by the authors but by TCRdb's processing. The sample profile shows approximately 360,000 distinct CDR3 sequences; approximately 15% of them were found once. In total, the top ten clones hold 28% of the sample.

Hyperthyroidism patients were aged 18 to 65 years and newly diagnosed, with disease duration of less than 2 months. Exclusion was applied to patients with uncontrolled infections, other autoimmune diseases, pregnancy or lactation. Diagnoses were based on clinical symptoms, serum thyroxine and TRAb, thyroid ultrasound and orbital computed tomography. For progressor patients, blood was drawn at the first diagnosis of hyperthyroidism, before any ophthalmopathy symptoms had appeared. PBMCs were isolated from 10 ml of fresh peripheral blood by Ficoll-Paque density gradient centrifugation. Progressor patients were defined as those initially diagnosed with Graves' hyperthyroidism in whom ophthalmopathy developed during follow-up. Total RNA was extracted with Trizol reagent, and quality was checked on an Agilent 2100 Bioanalyzer. This clonotype has a count of ten or more. Its antigen target is currently unknown. Per-base quality was not reported, and no clone a single base away is much larger than it.

The receptor was isolated from a woman in her late teens or twenties with Graves' hyperthyroidism that later progressed to Graves' ophthalmopathy. The chain links TRBV27 with TRBJ1-4, with no D gene named confidently. The specimen was blood. The encoded CDR3 is CASRLRSGLGEKLFF. The base sequence is TGTGCCAGCAGACTCCGTTCGGGTTTAGGTGAAAAACTGTTTTTT.